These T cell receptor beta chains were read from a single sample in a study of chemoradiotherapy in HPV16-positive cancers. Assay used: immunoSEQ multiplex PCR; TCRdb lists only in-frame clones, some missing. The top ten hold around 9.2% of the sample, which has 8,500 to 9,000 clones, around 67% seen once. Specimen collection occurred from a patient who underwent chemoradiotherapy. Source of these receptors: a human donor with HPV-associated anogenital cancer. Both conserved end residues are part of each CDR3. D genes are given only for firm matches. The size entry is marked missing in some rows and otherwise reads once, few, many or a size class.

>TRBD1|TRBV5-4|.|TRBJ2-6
TGTGCCAGCAGCACAGGGACAGGCTTAAGCTCTGGGGCCAACGTCCTGACTTTC
CASSTGTGLSSGANVLTF
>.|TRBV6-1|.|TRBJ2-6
TGTGCCAGCAGTGGAGAGGATGCTGGGGCCAACGTCCTGACTTTC
CASSGEDAGANVLTF
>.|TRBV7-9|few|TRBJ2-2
TGTGCCAGCAGTTTTGACGGCGGGGAGCTGTTTTTT
CASSFDGGELFF
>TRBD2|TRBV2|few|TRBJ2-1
TGTGCCAGCAGCACCCTAGCGGCCGTTAACAATGAGCAGTTCTTC
CASSTLAAVNNEQFF
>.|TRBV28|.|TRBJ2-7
TGTGCCAGCACCATTAGGGTGGGGCAGATGAGCTCCTACGAGCAGTACTTC
CASTIRVGQMSSYEQYF
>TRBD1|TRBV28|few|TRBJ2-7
TGTGCCAGCAGTTTAGCCTTGTTGACAGGGACCTCCTACGAGCAGTACTTC
CASSLALLTGTSYEQYF
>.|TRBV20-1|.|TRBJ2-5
TGCAGTGGGGGCAGACAAGAGACCCAGTACTTC
CSGGRQETQYF
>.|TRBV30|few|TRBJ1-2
TGTGCCTGGAGTCCCGGGTGGAGTACTAACTATGGCTACACCTTC
CAWSPGWSTNYGYTF
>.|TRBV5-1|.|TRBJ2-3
TGCGCCAGCAGCTCTGGTATAGCCACAGATACGCAGTATTTT
CASSSGIATDTQYF
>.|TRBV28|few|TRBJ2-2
TGTGCCAGCAGTTTAGTTTACACCGGGGAGCTGTTTTTT
CASSLVYTGELFF
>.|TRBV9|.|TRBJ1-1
TGTGCCAGCAGCGTATCCGGGATGAACACTGAAGCTTTCTTT
CASSVSGMNTEAFF
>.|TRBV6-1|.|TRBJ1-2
TGTGCCAGCAGTGAAAGGAGCAGGGGAAGTAACTATGGCTACACCTTC
CASSERSRGSNYGYTF
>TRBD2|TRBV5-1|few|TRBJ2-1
TGCGCCAGCAGCCGGACTAGCGGCCCCTCGTGGGAGCAGTTCTTC
CASSRTSGPSWEQFF
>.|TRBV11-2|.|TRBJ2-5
TGTGCCAGCAGCCGGCGAGGCCAAGAGACCCAGTACTTC
CASSRRGQETQYF
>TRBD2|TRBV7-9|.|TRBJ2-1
TGTGCCAGCAGCTTACCGCAGGGGGGACTAGCGGGGGACAATGAGCAGTTCTTC
CASSLPQGGLAGDNEQFF
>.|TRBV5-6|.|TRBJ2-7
TGTGCCAGCAGCAAGGGCTACGAGCAGTACTTC
CASSKGYEQYF
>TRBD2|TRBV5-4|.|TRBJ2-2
TGTGCCAGCAGCATTAGCGGGAGGCTGGATACCGGGGAGCTGTTTTTT
CASSISGRLDTGELFF
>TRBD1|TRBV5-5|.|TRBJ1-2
TGTGCCAGCAGCTTTACCCTGGACCTCGGGACAGCCTATGGCTACACCTTC
CASSFTLDLGTAYGYTF
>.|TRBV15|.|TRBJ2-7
TGTGCCACCAGCAGAGATCGTTACGGAACCTACGAGCAGTACTTC
CATSRDRYGTYEQYF
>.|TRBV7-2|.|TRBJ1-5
TGTGCCAGCAGCTTAGGGGACCCTAGCAATCAGCCCCAGCATTTT
CASSLGDPSNQPQHF
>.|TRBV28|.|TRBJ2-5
TGTGCCAGCAGTTCACAAAGGGGACGAGAGACCCAGTACTTC
CASSSQRGRETQYF
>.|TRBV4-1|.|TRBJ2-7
TGCGCCAGCAGCCAAGAGATTTACGAGCAGTACTTC
CASSQEIYEQYF
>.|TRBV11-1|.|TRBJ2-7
TGTGCCAGCAGCGAACCGGGGGTTTCCTACGAGCAGTACTTC
CASSEPGVSYEQYF
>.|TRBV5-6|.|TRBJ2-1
TGTGCCAGCAGCAGTGACAGATATAACTACAATGAGCAGTTCTTC
CASSSDRYNYNEQFF
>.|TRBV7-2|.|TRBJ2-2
TGTGCCAGCAGCCGAGGACAGCCCACCGGGGAGCTGTTTTTT
CASSRGQPTGELFF
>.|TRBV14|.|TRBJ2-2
TGTGCCAGCAGCCAAGATTGGGGTATCCCCGCGAACACCGGGGAGCTGTTTTTT
CASSQDWGIPANTGELFF
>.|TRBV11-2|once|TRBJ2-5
TGTGCCAGCAGCTTAGGACGACAGATCCAAGGGACCCAGTACTTC
CASSLGRQIQGTQYF
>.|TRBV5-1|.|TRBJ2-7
TGCGCCAGCACTCCCCGAGGAGGGGACGAGCAGTACTTC
CASTPRGGDEQYF
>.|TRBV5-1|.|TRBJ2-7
TGCGCCAGCAGCCCTGACAGAAAAGGGTACGAGCAGTACTTC
CASSPDRKGYEQYF
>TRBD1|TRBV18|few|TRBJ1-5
TGTGCCAGCTCACCCAATCCCCCGATACAGGGGAGTCAGCCCCAGCATTTT
CASSPNPPIQGSQPQHF
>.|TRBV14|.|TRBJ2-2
TGTGCCAGCAGTCACAGGGGCGGGCTAGCGGAGCTCACCGGGGAGCTGTTTTTT
CASSHRGGLAELTGELFF
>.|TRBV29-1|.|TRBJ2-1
TGCAGCTTTTCGCGGGCCGGCCGGAACAATGAGCAGTTCTTC
CSFSRAGRNNEQFF
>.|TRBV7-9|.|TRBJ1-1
TGTGCCAGCAGCTTAGAAATAGGGGGTAACACTGAAGCTTTCTTT
CASSLEIGGNTEAFF
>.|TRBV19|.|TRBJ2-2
TGTGCCAGTAGTATAGCGTTCAGCACCGGGGAGCTGTTTTTT
CASSIAFSTGELFF
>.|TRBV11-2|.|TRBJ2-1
TGTGCCAGCAGCCCCAGGACGGGTGAGCAGTTCTTC
CASSPRTGEQFF
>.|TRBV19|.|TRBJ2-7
TGTGCCAGTAGTATGACGACGTCCTACGAGCAGTACTTC
CASSMTTSYEQYF